These 24 T cell receptor beta chains were all obtained from the same sample, sequenced in a study of tumor and adjacent non-tumor tissue in lung cancer. No cell sorting was done before RNA was extracted from the tissue. The library came from three nested PCR rounds adapted from ARM-PCR protocols. TCRdb reprocessed the multiplex PCR reads with MiXCR, giving one entry per CDR3 protein. The top ten clones hold 15% to 20% of a sample with over 110,000 distinct CDR3 sequences, approximately 66% of them seen once. Material for sequencing was lung tumor tissue. The receptors here all came from a man in his sixties with small cell lung cancer.

As to this clonotype: A read error may account for a junction end that differs from germline. This rearrangement joins TRBV20-1 to TRBJ2-3; 8 positions match TRBD2. The CDR3 is made up of 14 amino acids. Germline V gene data show CDR1 as DFQATT and CDR2 as SNEGSKA (reference sequence). Here the CDR3 DNA reads TGCAGTGCTAGAAGGACTAGCCACATTGATACGCATTATTTT. Translated: CSARRTSHIDTHYF.

J is TRBJ2-7 and V is TRBV6-1; D is unresolved. The V gene's germline CDR1 is MNHNS and CDR2 SASEGT. This CDR3 has 13 residues. As DNA, the CDR3 is TGTGCCAGCAGCCTCTACCCAGCATGCGAGCAATACGTC. This codes for CASSLYPACEQYV.

This clonotype occurred many times. The V gene is TRBV20-1, the J gene TRBJ2-7; D remains unclear. Trimming removed 3 bases from V and 2 bases from J, with 14 bases in between. CDR1 DFQATT and CDR2 SNEGSKA come from the germline V gene (reference sequence). The CDR3 runs 14 residues. CDR3 in amino acids: CSASALVPPYEQYV. The DNA of the CDR3 is TGCAGTGCTAGTGCGCTAGTACCCCCCTACGAGCAGTACGTC.

This clonotype was detected a few times. V gene TRBV28 combines with J gene TRBJ1-2, with unresolved D. This CDR3 has 11 amino acids. Germline V gives CDR1 MDHEN, CDR2 SYDVKM. Between the trimmed V and J ends, which lost 4 bases and 8 bases, there was a span of 8 bases. The CDR3 sequence is CASSSFEGYTF. The CDR3, as DNA: TGTGCCAGCAGTTCCTTTGAAGGCTACACCTTC.

This chain uses TRBV6-5 with TRBJ2-7; TRBD2 matches 7 bases. CDR3 length: 15 amino acids. Germline CDR1 MNHEY, CDR2 SVGAGI. CDR3 bases: TGTGCCAGCATGGGAGGGCTAGCGCCAGGCTACGGGCAGTACGTC. Its translation is CASMGGLAPGYGQYV.

This clonotype was seen repeatedly, ten times or more. The V call is TRBV20-1, the J call TRBJ1-1, with D uncertain. The CDR3 length is 16 residues. V was clipped by 7 bases and J by 0 bases, with 21 bases between them. Looked up from germline, CDR1 is DFQATT and CDR2 is SNEGSKA (reference sequence). Here the CDR3 DNA reads TGCAGTGTTATACTACCGGGCAGTTTTATGAACACTGAAGCTTTCTTT. It encodes CSVILPGSFMNTEAFF.

This clonotype has ten or more counts. The CDR3: CASSYETSGSYEQYF. Written as DNA, the CDR3 is TGTGCCAGCAGTTACGAGACTAGCGGGAGTTACGAGCAGTACTTC. The chain is built from TRBV6-6 and TRBJ2-7; TRBD2 aligns across 12 bases. Germline V gene sequence: CDR1 MNHNY, CDR2 SVGAGI (reference sequence). With V trimmed by 2 bases and J by 4 bases, 3 bases remained unmatched. The CDR3 has 15 residues.

A remark on this clonotype: Germline and junction disagree at one end, which may indicate a read error. The genes are TRBV20-1 and TRBJ2-7, with 9 positions matching TRBD2. Germline CDR1 reads DFQATT; CDR2 reads SNEGSKA (reference sequence). The CDR3 is 12 residues long. CDR3 bases: TGCAGTGTTAGCGGGAGATCCTACGAGCAGTATTTC. As protein: CSVSGRSYEQYF.

Comments on this clonotype: A read error may account for a junction end that differs from germline. The chain has TRBV11-2 and TRBJ2-5; D could derive from TRBD1 or TRBD2 (5 bases each). CDR3 length: 12 residues. The germline CDR1 and CDR2 sequences are SGHAT and FQNNGV. CDR3 protein: CASSVTGTHEGF. CDR3 bases: TGTGCCAGCAGCGTAACCGGGACCCATGAAGGCTTC.

On this clonotype: A much larger clone lies one base from this, so it may be a read error. The rearrangement links TRBV29-1 to TRBJ2-3; a weak D match, TRBD1 (6 bases). Germline CDR1 reads SQVTM; CDR2 reads ANQGSEA. This CDR3 spans 14 amino acids. The CDR3 region has the DNA TGCAGCATTTCCAGGGGAGCCCGCACAGATACGCACTATTTT. This encodes CSISRGARTDTHYF.

The chain joins TRBV12-3 or TRBV12-4 to TRBJ2-5; possibly TRBD2 for D (6 bases). The CDR3 extends over 15 amino acids. V gave up 3 bases and J gave up 7 bases, with 18 bases separating them. The DNA of the CDR3 is TGTGCCAGCAGTTTTGGTGGCCTTGGAGGGTGGACCCAGTACTTC. Translated: CASSFGGLGGWTQYF.

The rearrangement uses TRBV29-1 and TRBJ2-3; D possibly uses TRBD1 or TRBD2 (5 bases each). Germline loops: CDR1 SQVTM, CDR2 ANQGSEA. This CDR3 has 19 residues. Trimming shortened V by 6 bases and J by 4 bases, and 32 bases separated the two germline ends. The CDR3 DNA sequence: TGCAGCGTCCGAGGGTCAGGGAGCCGTTGGACCGATGGCGCAGATACGCAGTATTTT. Amino acid sequence: CSVRGSGSRWTDGADTQYF.

This clonotype was found many times. CDR3 protein: CASSPGRLWEKLFF. The CDR3 DNA reads TGTGCCAGCAGTCCAGGACGGCTTTGGGAAAAACTGTTTTTT. The V call is TRBV12-3 or TRBV12-4, the J call TRBJ1-4; D uncertain. This CDR3 comprises 14 residues. With 5 bases removed from V and 8 bases from J, the gap between germline ends came to 15 bases.

With respect to this clonotype: One end of the junction varies from germline; a read error may be responsible. The V and J genes are TRBV6-1 and TRBJ1-1; D unclear. Germline lookup yields CDR1 MNHNS and CDR2 SASEGT. This CDR3 is 15 amino acids long. The CDR3 is CTSTHSGVWGTEAFF. The CDR3 DNA reads TGTACCAGCACCCATAGTGGGGTTTGGGGCACTGAAGCTTTCTTT.

The chain recombines TRBV12-3 or TRBV12-4 with TRBJ2-3; maybe TRBD1 (5 bases). V shed 6 bases and J shed 15 bases, with 19 bases lying between them. The CDR3 is made up of 12 amino acids. CDR3 sequence reads: CASRFAETVQYF. The CDR3 DNA reads as TGTGCCAGCAGATTTGCCGAGACAGTGCAATATTTT.

On this clonotype: This may come from a read error, since a much larger clone is one base off. V gene TRBV5-4 combines with J gene TRBJ2-7; either TRBD1 or TRBD2 may supply D (7 bases each). V lost 6 bases to trimming and J lost 0 bases, with 13 bases between them. The CDR3 contains 14 residues. Germline assignment: CDR1 SGHNT and CDR2 YYREEE (reference sequence). CDR3 sequence: CASTGRGGSYEQYF. CDR3 nucleotides: TGTGCCAGCACCGGCAGGGGGGGCTCCTACGAGCAGTACTTC.

This clonotype has just one count. V and J are TRBV6-5 and TRBJ1-1; D gene unclear. The germline V gene has CDR1 MNHEY and CDR2 SVGAGI. This CDR3 is built from 14 residues. The CDR3 loop is CTGSYRGLETEAFF. The CDR3 DNA is TGTACCGGCAGTTATAGAGGGCTAGAGACTGAAGCTTTCTTT.

Regarding this clonotype: At one end the junction does not follow the germline gene, possibly because of a read error. The genes are TRBV11-3 and TRBJ2-7; D call uncertain. Germline V gives CDR1 SGHNT, CDR2 YENEEA. There are 13 residues in the CDR3. The chain's CDR3 is CASSLHPVYEHYF. The CDR3 DNA is TGTGCCAGCAGCTTACATCCAGTTTATGAGCATTACTTC.

This clonotype was found many times. CDR3 nucleotide sequence: TGTGCCAGCAGTCTCGCCGGTGGGGCTTTCTTT. Translated: CASSLAGGAFF. This rearrangement joins TRBV28 to TRBJ1-1, with D uncertain. This CDR3 spans 11 amino acids. Trimming pared 5 bases from V and 11 bases from J, leaving 12 bases between. Germline CDR1 and CDR2: MDHEN and SYDVKM.

At least ten counts were recorded for this clonotype. The gene calls are TRBV20-1 and TRBJ1-2; weak D call: TRBD1 (5 bases). Germline lookup yields CDR1 DFQATT and CDR2 SNEGSKA (reference sequence). This CDR3 is 14 amino acids long. The V gene lost 5 bases and the J gene lost 5 bases, with 18 bases spanning the gap. The CDR3 DNA is TGCAGTGCTCCAAGTGGGGACGCAGGGTATGGCTACACCTTC. Translation: CSAPSGDAGYGYTF.

The V call is TRBV5-4, the J call TRBJ2-7, with D possibly TRBD2 on 6 matching bases. This CDR3 contains 14 residues. Trimming removed 3 bases at V and 6 bases at J, with 16 bases between. CDR1 and CDR2 (germline): SGHNT, YYREEE (reference sequence). CDR3 sequence reads: CASSSGLLDREQYF. Written as DNA, the CDR3 is TGTGCCAGCAGCTCGGGACTCCTGGATCGCGAGCAGTACTTC.

This clonotype was seen only a few times. J is TRBJ2-3 and V is TRBV20-1; 13 nucleotides match TRBD2. V lost 6 bases to trimming and J lost 1 base; unmatched junction nucleotides: 7. Germline CDR1 DFQATT, CDR2 SNEGSKA (reference sequence). This CDR3 has 16 amino acids. CDR3 bases: TGCAGTGCCGGACTAGCGGGGGCCGGGGGCACAGATACGCAGTATTTT. Protein product: CSAGLAGAGGTDTQYF.

CDR3 region: CASSLDRARNIQYF. The CDR3 DNA reads as TGCGCCAGCAGCCTCGACAGGGCTAGAAACATTCAGTACTTC. The chain combines TRBV4-1 with TRBJ2-4; TRBD1 matches at 7 bases. The CDR3 contains 14 residues. V lost 4 bases and J lost 6; bases outside the gene matches: 6. Germline values: CDR1 MGHRA, CDR2 YSYEKL.

This clonotype was seen only once. A read error may account for a junction end that differs from germline. CDR3 protein: CASSPWGSEDEQVF. CDR3 nucleotide sequence: TGTGCCAGCAGCCCATGGGGTAGCGAGGATGAGCAGGTCTTC. The chain recombines TRBV14 with TRBJ2-1; TRBD2 is a possible D gene (5 bases). The CDR3 covers 14 residues. The germline V gene encodes CDR1 SGHDN and CDR2 FVKESK.